Following are 23 T cell receptor beta chains from one sample sequenced in a study of cytomegalovirus exposure and HLA in healthy donors. PCR primers comprised 60 Vbeta and 13 Jbeta primers. TCRdb keeps only in-frame clones here, not all; method: immunoSEQ multiplex PCR. The sample records about 59,000 clones, about 77% being singletons. Sample: PBMCs. Every receptor here comes from a man aged 30 to 39 in good health and CMV-seropositive.

The V and J genes are TRBV7-3 and TRBJ2-3; weak D call: TRBD2 (5 bases). The V end was cut by 8 bases, the J end by 0 bases, with 15 bases between. This CDR3 spans 15 amino acids. From germline, CDR1 is SGHTA and CDR2 FQGTGA. In nucleotides, the CDR3 is TGTGCCAGCGGTTTGAAGGGCGGGAGCACAGATACGCAGTATTTT. Its protein is CASGLKGGSTDTQYF. The full variable domain, in which reference TRBV7-3 and TRBJ2-3 provide the parts outside the CDR3, is GAGVSQTPSNKVTEKGKYVELRCDPISGHTALYWYRQSLGQGPEFLIYFQGTGAADDSGLPNDRFFAVRPEGSVSTLKIQRTERGDSAVYLCASGLKGGSTDTQYFGPGTRLTVL.

The chain carries TRBV4-2 and TRBJ2-2, with D possibly matching TRBD2 (6 bases). Trimming shortened V by 4 bases and J by 4 bases, and 19 bases separated the two germline ends. CDR3 length equals 17 residues. CDR1 and CDR2 (germline): LGHNA, YNFKEQ. CDR3 nucleotide sequence: TGTGCCAGCAGCCGACTCGGAGGGGTCGACCTCACCGGGGAGCTGTTTTTT. Translating it yields CASSRLGGVDLTGELFF.

This chain connects TRBV9 to TRBJ2-7, with a possible D match to TRBD2 (6 bases). The ends were cut back, 0 bases at V and 3 bases at J, with 10 bases in the middle. The length of the CDR3 is 14 residues. Germline assignment: CDR1 SGDLS and CDR2 YYNGEE. CDR3 sequence (DNA): TGTGCCAGCAGCGTAGGGACTACCCACTACGAGCAGTACTTC. Residues: CASSVGTTHYEQYF.

V usage is TRBV19 and J usage is TRBJ1-1, with D unresolved. The CDR3 runs 11 residues. Trimming shortened V by 7 bases and J by 6 bases, and 9 bases separated the two germline ends. CDR1 and CDR2 from the germline V gene are LNHDA and SQIVND (reference sequence). The chain's CDR3 is CASTFGPEAFF. CDR3 coding DNA: TGTGCCAGTACTTTTGGCCCTGAAGCTTTCTTT.

The gene calls are TRBV6-4 and TRBJ1-1; 7 nucleotides align to TRBD1. Germline CDR1 MRHNA, CDR2 SNTAGT. The length of the CDR3 is 14 residues. The junction had 2 bases not matched to a gene; V was cut back by 0 bases and J by 4 bases. The CDR3 here is CASSDSDRATEAFF. DNA of the CDR3: TGTGCCAGCAGTGACTCCGACAGGGCCACTGAAGCTTTCTTT.

This rearrangement joins TRBV18 to TRBJ1-1; D is unresolved. Between the trimmed V and J ends, which lost 3 bases and 5 bases, there was a span of 7 bases. The CDR3 has 12 amino acids. Germline lookup yields CDR1 KGHSH and CDR2 LQKENI. CDR3 region: CASSPRETEAFF. Here the CDR3 DNA reads TGTGCCAGCTCACCCCGGGAAACTGAAGCTTTCTTT.

This clone occurred a few times. This chain links TRBV11-2 with TRBJ1-1; D is ambiguous. Per germline, CDR1 SGHAT and CDR2 FQNNGV. V shed 5 bases and J shed 7 bases, with 11 bases lying between them. The CDR3 contains 12 residues. CDR3 nucleotides: TGTGCCAGCAGCCCGAGACTTGGTGAAGCTTTCTTT. It yields the protein CASSPRLGEAFF.

This clone has a handful of counts. The rearrangement uses TRBV4-3 and TRBJ2-3; 11 bases match TRBD2. The ends lost 7 bases at V and 1 base at J; junction bases unmatched: 7. CDR1 LGHNA and CDR2 YSLEER come from the germline V gene. There are 16 residues in the CDR3. CDR3 nucleotide sequence: TGCGCCAGCAACAGGGTAGCGGGGGGGCGCACAGATACGCAGTATTTT. Its protein product is CASNRVAGGRTDTQYF.

This clone was recorded a few times. This chain links TRBV10-2 with TRBJ1-5, with D uncertain. V dropped 3 bases and J dropped 5 bases, with 5 bases sitting between them. This CDR3 region has 12 residues. CDR1 and CDR2 from the germline V gene are WSHSY and SAAADI. The CDR3 sequence: CASSDRDQPQHF. The CDR3 DNA reads TGCGCCAGCAGTGATCGGGATCAGCCCCAGCATTTT.

This clone was counted once. V usage is TRBV7-2 and J usage is TRBJ1-5; no definite D call. The CDR3 extends over 13 amino acids. V lost 5 bases and J 4 bases, leaving 9 bases between the germline ends. The germline gives CDR1 SGHTA, CDR2 FQGNSA. CDR3 sequence (DNA): TGTGCCAGCAGCCCGCGGCTGAATCAGCCCCAGCATTTT. Protein sequence: CASSPRLNQPQHF.

CDR3 sequence reads: CASRKDRASSYEQYF. CDR3 nucleotide sequence: TGTGCCAGCAGGAAGGACAGGGCGAGCTCCTACGAGCAGTACTTC. The V gene is TRBV7-2, the J gene TRBJ2-7; TRBD1 aligns across 8 bases. The V gene's germline CDR1 is SGHTA and CDR2 FQGNSA. This CDR3 comprises 15 residues. Losses at the gene ends were 6 bases for V and 0 bases for J; bases not matched to a gene: 7.

V and J are TRBV7-6 and TRBJ2-1; 8 nucleotides align to TRBD1. V gave up 5 bases and J gave up 8 bases; unmatched junction bases: 8. The CDR3 has 14 amino acids. The germline V gene encodes CDR1 SGHVS and CDR2 FNYEAQ. CDR3 protein: CASSLWTGSDEQFF. Written as DNA, the CDR3 is TGTGCCAGCAGCCTTTGGACAGGGTCGGATGAGCAGTTCTTC.

The chain employs TRBV7-9 and TRBJ1-2; TRBD1 might be the D (6 bases). The CDR3 has 14 residues. V shed 1 base and J shed 7 bases, with 13 bases lying between them. Germline V gene lookup returns CDR1 SEHNR and CDR2 FQNEAQ (reference sequence). CDR3 bases: TGTGCCAGCAGCTTAGGGGGGGGCCCGGTTGGCTACACCTTC. This translates into CASSLGGGPVGYTF. The complete variable domain, with remaining parts taken from reference TRBV7-9 and TRBJ1-2, reads DTGVSQNPRHKITKRGQNVTFRCDPISEHNRLYWYRQTLGQGPEFLTYFQNEAQLEKSRLLSDRFSAERPKGSFSTLEIQRTEQGDSAMYLCASSLGGGPVGYTFGSGTRLTVV.

This chain joins TRBV29-1 and TRBJ1-2; TRBD1 is a possible D gene (6 bases). V lost 4 bases and J lost 7, with 19 bases in between. This CDR3 is 14 amino acids long. CDR1 is SQVTM, CDR2 ANQGSEA, per germline. This CDR3 reads CSVASAGDWRGYTF. DNA of the CDR3: TGCAGCGTTGCCTCGGCAGGGGATTGGCGTGGCTACACCTTC.

V usage is TRBV18 and J usage is TRBJ1-5, with D possibly TRBD1 on 5 matching bases. Germline V gives CDR1 KGHSH, CDR2 LQKENI. The CDR3 extends over 17 amino acids. Trimming removed 3 bases from V and 5 bases from J, with 20 bases in between. The CDR3 DNA reads TGTGCCAGCTCACCGGATAGGGGTCTTGGGATGTATCAGCCCCAGCATTTT. Protein sequence: CASSPDRGLGMYQPQHF. Based on the CDR3 plus reference TRBV18 and TRBJ1-5, the full variable domain is NAGVMQNPRHLVRRRGQEARLRCSPMKGHSHVYWYRQLPEEGLKFMVYLQKENIIDESGMPKERFSAEFPKEGPSILRIQQVVRGDSAAYFCASSPDRGLGMYQPQHFGDGTRLSIL.

This clone showed up just a few times. This chain joins TRBV6-5 and TRBJ1-2; TRBD1 is a possible D gene (6 bases). Germline V lookup: CDR1 MNHEY, CDR2 SVGAGI. The CDR3 totals 13 residues. The V end lost 8 bases, the J end lost 4 bases, and 14 bases lay between the germline ends. CDR3 amino acids: CASRERDTYGYTF. Here the CDR3 DNA reads TGTGCCAGCCGGGAACGGGACACCTATGGCTACACCTTC.

The chain's CDR3 is CASSLSTSGGLYNEQFF. CDR3 DNA sequence: TGTGCCAGCAGTTTATCGACTAGCGGGGGCCTCTACAATGAGCAGTTCTTC. The rearrangement uses TRBV27 and TRBJ2-1; 12 bases line up with TRBD2. After removal of 0 bases from V and 3 bases from J, the junction contained 3 bases not matched to a gene. Germline V gives CDR1 MNHEY, CDR2 SMNVEV (reference sequence). The CDR3 has 17 residues.

CDR3 DNA: TGTGCCACCGTCGGCGGGCCTAATTCACCCCTCCACTTT. It codes for CATVGGPNSPLHF. The V and J genes are TRBV15 and TRBJ1-6; no reliable D call. Germline CDR1 and CDR2: LNHNV and YYDKDF (reference sequence). CDR3 length equals 13 residues. The V gene lost 8 bases and the J gene lost 6 bases, with 11 bases spanning the gap. The variable domain in full, completed from reference TRBV15 and TRBJ1-6, reads DAMVIQNPRYQVTQFGKPVTLSCSQTLNHNVMYWYQQKSSQAPKLLFHYYDKDFNNEADTPDNFQSRRPNTSFCFLDIRSPGLGDTAMYLCATVGGPNSPLHFGNGTRLTVT.

In its sample, this clone was seen a few times. The chain uses TRBV2 and TRBJ2-7, with D perhaps matching TRBD1 (6 bases). Trimming shortened V by 8 bases and J by 4 bases, and 18 bases separated the two germline ends. The V gene's germline CDR1 is SNHLY and CDR2 FYNNEI. CDR3 size: 14 residues. CDR3 loop: CASRKGDISYEQYF. The DNA of the CDR3 is TGTGCCAGCCGAAAGGGGGACATTTCGTACGAGCAGTACTTC.

The V and J genes are TRBV9 and TRBJ1-5; 8 nucleotides agree with TRBD1. CDR1 and CDR2 (germline): SGDLS, YYNGEE. Germline trimming cut 3 bases from V and 6 bases from J; bases unmatched to any gene: 8. This CDR3 region has 15 residues. In DNA form, the CDR3 reads TGTGCCAGCAGCGCCGACAGGGGATTCTCTCAGCCCCAGCATTTT. Translation: CASSADRGFSQPQHF.

This clone was recorded a few times. CDR3 region: CASSLYPGNEKLFF. The CDR3 nucleotides are TGTGCCAGCAGTTTATACCCCGGGAATGAAAAACTGTTTTTT. The chain combines TRBV27 with TRBJ1-4, with D unclear. This CDR3 region has 14 residues. Deletions cut 1 base from V and 5 bases from J, with 8 bases between. CDR1 and CDR2 from the germline V gene are MNHEY and SMNVEV (reference sequence).

The chain employs TRBV19 and TRBJ2-7; possible D gene TRBD2, 6 bases. Looked up from germline, CDR1 is LNHDA and CDR2 is SQIVND (reference sequence). CDR3 length: 14 residues. V shed 6 bases and J shed 0 bases, with 12 bases lying between them. CDR3 DNA: TGTGCCAGTAGGTTCCGGGGGAACTCCTACGAGCAGTACTTC. Translation gives CASRFRGNSYEQYF.

This clone was detected only a few times. This chain links TRBV5-6 with TRBJ1-3; D may be TRBD1 (5 bases). CDR3 size: 16 residues. V was shortened by 1 base and J by 3 bases, with 14 bases between the two germline ends. Germline lookup yields CDR1 SGHDT and CDR2 YYEEEE. The CDR3 here is CASSLSMGGSGNTIYF. The CDR3, as DNA: TGTGCCAGCAGCTTGTCCATGGGGGGAAGTGGAAACACCATATATTTT.